A selection of T cell receptor beta chains follows, all from one sample in a study of shared clonotypes between healthy human individuals. This table comes from immunoSEQ multiplex PCR, and its TCRdb copy is limited to in-frame clones, with some not included. The data show over a million clones, approximately 98.5% seen once. The specimen was naive CD4+ T cells sorted from blood. The receptors derive from a man under 40 in good health. Both conserved end residues are part of each CDR3. The D gene is left open where the match is weak. Only some rows state a clone size, as once, few, many or a class for expanded clones.

J gene	D gene	V gene	clone size	CDR3 DNA	CDR3 protein
TRBJ2-3	.	TRBV7-2	few	TGTGCCAGCAGCTTGGCAGATACGCAGTATTTT	CASSLADTQYF
TRBJ2-5	.	TRBV18	.	TGTGCCAGCTCACCGACTACCCAAGAGACCCAGTACTTC	CASSPTTQETQYF
TRBJ2-5	.	TRBV6-6	.	TGTGCCAGCAGTTACTCGACCGGGGGGCTTGAGACCCAGTACTTC	CASSYSTGGLETQYF
TRBJ1-1	.	TRBV25-1	.	TGTGCCAGCAGTGAAGGGGAGAACACTGAAGCTTTCTTT	CASSEGENTEAFF
TRBJ2-7	.	TRBV27	.	TGTGCCAGCAGTTTATCGATCGGGACAAGCTACGAGCAGTACTTC	CASSLSIGTSYEQYF
TRBJ2-5	.	TRBV28	.	TGTGCCAGCAGTTCCGACGGCCTCGTGAACTTC	CASSSDGLVNF
TRBJ2-1	.	TRBV20-1	.	TGCAGTGCTACTTATTCGGGCGAGCAGTTCTTC	CSATYSGEQFF
TRBJ2-7	.	TRBV5-1	.	TGCGCCAGCAGAGGGGACACGACCGCATGGCGGTTC	CASRGDTTAWRF
TRBJ1-5	TRBD1	TRBV9	.	TGTGCCAGCAGCGTAGTGGCGGGACAGGGTTTCAAGCCCCAGCATTTT	CASSVVAGQGFKPQHF
TRBJ2-2	.	TRBV27	.	TGTGCCAGCAGTTTTTCGGTCGGACGAGCGAACACCGGGGAGCTGTTTTTT	CASSFSVGRANTGELFF
TRBJ2-1	TRBD2	TRBV11-2	.	TGTGCCAGCAGCAAGGGACTAACCTACAATGAGCAGTTCTTC	CASSKGLTYNEQFF
TRBJ2-3	TRBD2	TRBV11-2	.	TGTGCCAGCAGCCCCTGGTTAGCGGGTATGGCAGATACGCAGTATTTT	CASSPWLAGMADTQYF
TRBJ2-5	.	TRBV5-6	few	TGTGCCAGCAGCTTGTGGGGCGGGGAGACCCAGTACTTC	CASSLWGGETQYF
TRBJ2-3	TRBD2	TRBV5-4	.	TGTGCCAGCAGAAGTGGCGGGAGGGCCCTAGATACGCAGTATTTT	CASRSGGRALDTQYF
TRBJ1-2	.	TRBV5-7	.	TGTGCCAGCAGCTTGTTACGATGGGGTTCAAAATCTGACTATGGCTACACCTTC	CASSLLRWGSKSDYGYTF
TRBJ2-2	TRBD2	TRBV7-7	.	TGTGCCAGCAGCTTGCATGTCGGGAGGGCCTCCGGGGAGCTGTTTTTT	CASSLHVGRASGELFF
TRBJ1-5	TRBD1	TRBV19	.	TGTGCCAGTAGACTCGGACAGGGAAGCAATCAGCCCCAGCATTTT	CASRLGQGSNQPQHF
TRBJ1-1	.	TRBV7-3	.	TGTGCCAGCAGCCCCCGTGGGACGAACACTGAAGCTTTCTTT	CASSPRGTNTEAFF
TRBJ2-7	.	TRBV29-1	.	TGCAGCGTCCGGGACATCCCCTACGAGCAGTACTTC	CSVRDIPYEQYF
TRBJ2-5	TRBD1	TRBV6-5	.	TGTGCCAGCAGCAATAACAGGGGAACCCAGTACTTC	CASSNNRGTQYF
TRBJ2-7	TRBD2	TRBV11-3	.	TGTGCCAGCAGCCTTGGACTAGCGGGGGCCTACGAGCAGTACTTC	CASSLGLAGAYEQYF
TRBJ2-5	TRBD2	TRBV28	.	TGTGCCAGCAGCCGCGAAATGATACTAGCGGGGAAGACCCAGTACTTC	CASSREMILAGKTQYF
TRBJ1-5	.	TRBV6-6	once	TGTGCCAGCAGTCTCTTTGTGACCAATAGCAATCAGCCCCAGCATTTT	CASSLFVTNSNQPQHF
TRBJ2-5	.	TRBV7-2	.	TGTGCCAGCAGCTTAAGGACGAAAGAGACCCAGTACTTC	CASSLRTKETQYF
TRBJ2-5	.	TRBV21-1	.	TGTGCCAGCAGCAAAGGGTCCTGGGTACCGCAAGAGACCCAGTACTTC	CASSKGSWVPQETQYF
TRBJ2-6	TRBD1	TRBV18	.	TGTGCCAGCTCACCACTGGAGGGGACCCGGACAGGGAACTCTGGGGCCAACGTCCTGACTTTC	CASSPLEGTRTGNSGANVLTF
TRBJ2-3	.	TRBV27	once	TGTGCCAGCAGTGCCCGGACCAGGGGCACAGATACGCAGTATTTT	CASSARTRGTDTQYF
TRBJ2-7	TRBD1	TRBV18	.	TGTGCCAGCTCACAATCCGGGACAGACTACGAGCAGTACTTC	CASSQSGTDYEQYF
TRBJ2-7	.	TRBV6-5	.	TGTGCCAGCAGTTCTTATGGAGCCTACGAGCAGTACTTC	CASSSYGAYEQYF
TRBJ1-2	.	TRBV11-2	.	TGTGCCAGCAGCTTAGACGGACAGCGAGCCTATGGCTACACCTTC	CASSLDGQRAYGYTF
TRBJ2-7	TRBD1	TRBV28	.	TGTGCCAGCAGTTTGGACAGGGCCCTATCCTACGAGCAGTACTTC	CASSLDRALSYEQYF
TRBJ2-3	.	TRBV4-3	.	TGCGCCAGCAGCCAAGACGTTGGCAGGGGAGTAGCAGATACGCAGTATTTT	CASSQDVGRGVADTQYF
TRBJ2-1	.	TRBV6-5	.	TGTGCCGGCAGGGGAGGACAGACTTACAATGAGCAGTTCTTC	CAGRGGQTYNEQFF
TRBJ2-3	.	TRBV5-6	.	TGTGCCAGCAGCCCCGTGGTAGCGGGCACAGATACGCAGTATTTT	CASSPVVAGTDTQYF
TRBJ2-7	TRBD1	TRBV6-5	.	TGTGCCAGCAGCTCTGGGCCAGGGGGCTTACCCGAGCAGTACTTC	CASSSGPGGLPEQYF
TRBJ2-1	.	TRBV4-3	.	TGCGCCAGCAGCCACGTCGGAAGAGGGAGGTCCGGGATCACGAAGGTTTATGAGCAGTTCTTC	CASSHVGRGRSGITKVYEQFF
TRBJ2-7	TRBD2	TRBV5-6	.	TGTGCCAGCAGCTTTCGCACTAGCGGGAACGTGAACGAGCAGTACTTC	CASSFRTSGNVNEQYF
TRBJ2-1	TRBD2	TRBV19	once	TGTGCCCATGGAGGGCGGGAGGGGGACAATGAGCAGTTCTTC	CAHGGREGDNEQFF
TRBJ1-1	.	TRBV5-4	.	TGTGCCAGCAGCTTGGCCGGCCGTCCCCCTGAAGCTTTCTTT	CASSLAGRPPEAFF
TRBJ1-4	.	TRBV28	.	TGTGCCAGCAGCCCACTCACAGGGTTTGGAGAAAAACTGTTTTTT	CASSPLTGFGEKLFF
TRBJ2-7	.	TRBV5-4	.	TGTGCCAGCAGGTCACAGGGAACCGACCTCTACGAGCAGTACTTC	CASRSQGTDLYEQYF
TRBJ2-2	.	TRBV28	.	TGTGCCAGCAAGGTCTCAATCAACGTCGTGGGGGAGCTGTTTTTT	CASKVSINVVGELFF
TRBJ1-2	.	TRBV10-1	.	TGCGCCAGCAGTGAGCCGATCGAACTTACAACCCAGGATGATGGCTACACCTTC	CASSEPIELTTQDDGYTF
TRBJ2-7	.	TRBV19	.	TGTGCCAGTAGCCAGGACGACTACGAGCAGTACTTC	CASSQDDYEQYF
TRBJ2-7	.	TRBV29-1	.	TGCAGCGTTGAAGATCTTCGGCGGGACCACGAGCAGTACTTC	CSVEDLRRDHEQYF
TRBJ2-1	TRBD2	TRBV5-1	.	TGCGCCAGCAGCTTGGCTTGGACTAGCGATTACAATGAGCAGTTCTTC	CASSLAWTSDYNEQFF
TRBJ2-5	.	TRBV4-1	.	TGCGCCAGCAGCGGGCCCCCCTCTAGGGGTCGGGAGACCCAGTACTTC	CASSGPPSRGRETQYF
TRBJ2-3	TRBD2	TRBV29-1	.	TGCAGCGTTGATAATATAGCGGGAGTCCCAGATACGCAGTATTTT	CSVDNIAGVPDTQYF
TRBJ1-3	.	TRBV30	.	TGTGCCTGGAGTGTAACCGGGAGCTCTGGAAACACCATATATTTT	CAWSVTGSSGNTIYF
TRBJ1-2	TRBD1	TRBV2	.	TGTGCCAGCAGTAACAGGGGGCCGGGGGGACTCTATGGCTACACCTTC	CASSNRGPGGLYGYTF